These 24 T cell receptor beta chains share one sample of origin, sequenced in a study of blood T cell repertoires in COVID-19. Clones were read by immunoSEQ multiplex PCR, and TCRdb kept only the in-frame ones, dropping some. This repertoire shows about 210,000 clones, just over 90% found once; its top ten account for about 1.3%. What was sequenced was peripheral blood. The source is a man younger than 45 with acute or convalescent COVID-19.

The DNA of the CDR3 is TGCAGCGCCTATTGGGGGGAAGAGACCCAGTACTTC. Translated: CSAYWGEETQYF. The chain couples TRBV29-1 to TRBJ2-5; D might be TRBD2 (6 bases). This CDR3 contains 12 residues. Trimming removed 7 bases at V and 3 bases at J, with 12 bases between. The germline V gene has CDR1 SQVTM and CDR2 ANQGSEA.

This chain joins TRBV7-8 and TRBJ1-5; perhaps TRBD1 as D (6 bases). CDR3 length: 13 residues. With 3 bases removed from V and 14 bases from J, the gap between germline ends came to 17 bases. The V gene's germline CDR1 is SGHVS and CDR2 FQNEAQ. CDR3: CASSFRVGGGEHF. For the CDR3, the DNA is TGTGCCAGCAGCTTTAGAGTTGGTGGGGGCGAGCATTTT. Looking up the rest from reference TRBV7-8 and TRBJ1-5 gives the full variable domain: GAGVSQSPRYKVAKRGQDVALRCDPISGHVSLFWYQQALGQGPEFLTYFQNEAQLDKSGLPSDRFFAERPEGSVSTLKIQRTQQEDSAVYLCASSFRVGGGEHFGDGTRLSIL.

The CDR3 here is CASSLNPGVEQYF. CDR3 DNA: TGTGCCAGCAGCTTAAATCCCGGGGTCGAGCAGTACTTC. V is TRBV7-9 and J is TRBJ2-7, with a weak D call TRBD2 (5 bases). Between the trimmed V and J ends, which lost 2 bases and 6 bases, there was a span of 11 bases. This CDR3 has 13 amino acids. The V gene's germline CDR1 is SEHNR and CDR2 FQNEAQ (reference sequence).

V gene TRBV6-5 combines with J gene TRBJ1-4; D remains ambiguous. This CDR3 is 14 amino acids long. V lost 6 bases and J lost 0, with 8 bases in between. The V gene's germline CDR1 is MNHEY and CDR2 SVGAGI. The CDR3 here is CASRQHATNEKLFF. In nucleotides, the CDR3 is TGTGCCAGCAGGCAACATGCAACTAATGAAAAACTGTTTTTT.

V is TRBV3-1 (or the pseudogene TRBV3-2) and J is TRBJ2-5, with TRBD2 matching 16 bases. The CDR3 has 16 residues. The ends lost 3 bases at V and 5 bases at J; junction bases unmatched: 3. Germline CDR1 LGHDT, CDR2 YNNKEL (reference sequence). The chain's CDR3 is CASSQGLAGGRETQYF. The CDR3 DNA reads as TGTGCCAGCAGCCAGGGACTAGCGGGGGGGCGGGAGACCCAGTACTTC.

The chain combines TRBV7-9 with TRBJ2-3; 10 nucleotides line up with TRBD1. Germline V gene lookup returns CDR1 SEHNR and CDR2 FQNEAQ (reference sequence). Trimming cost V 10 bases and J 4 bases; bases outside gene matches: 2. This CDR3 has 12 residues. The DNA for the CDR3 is TGTGCCACCGGGACAGGGGCAGATACGCAGTATTTT. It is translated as CATGTGADTQYF.

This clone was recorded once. CDR3 DNA sequence: TGTGCCATCAGAAGAGTAACAGGGTGGGGTAGCAATCAGCCCCAGCATTTT. Its protein product is CAIRRVTGWGSNQPQHF. The chain recombines TRBV10-3 with TRBJ1-5, with D perhaps TRBD1 (6 bases). Germline CDR1 ENHRY, CDR2 SYGVKD. The V end was cut by 6 bases, the J end by 0 bases, with 18 bases between. This CDR3 region has 17 residues.

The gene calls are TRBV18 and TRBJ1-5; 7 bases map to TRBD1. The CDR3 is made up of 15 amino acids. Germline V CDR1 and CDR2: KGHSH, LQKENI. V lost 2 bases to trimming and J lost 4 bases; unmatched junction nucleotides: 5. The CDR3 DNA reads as TGTGCCAGCTCACCAGAGTCAGGGGGGAATCAGCCCCAGCATTTT. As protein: CASSPESGGNQPQHF.

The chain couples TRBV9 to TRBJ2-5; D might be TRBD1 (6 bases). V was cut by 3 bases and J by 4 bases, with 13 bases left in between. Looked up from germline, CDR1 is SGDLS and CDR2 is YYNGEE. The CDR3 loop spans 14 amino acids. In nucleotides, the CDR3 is TGTGCCAGCAGCGCCACCCAGGGGAGAGAGACCCAGTACTTC. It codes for CASSATQGRETQYF. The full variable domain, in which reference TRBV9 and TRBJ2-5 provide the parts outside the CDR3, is DSGVTQTPKHLITATGQRVTLRCSPRSGDLSVYWYQQSLDQGLQFLIQYYNGEERAKGNILERFSAQQFPDLHSELNLSSLELGDSALYFCASSATQGRETQYFGPGTRLLVL.

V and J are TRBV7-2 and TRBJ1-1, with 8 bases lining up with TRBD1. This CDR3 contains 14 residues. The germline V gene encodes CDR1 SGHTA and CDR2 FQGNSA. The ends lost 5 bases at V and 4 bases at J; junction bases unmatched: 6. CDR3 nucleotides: TGTGCCAGCAGCAGTACAGGGGGGAGCACTGAAGCTTTCTTT. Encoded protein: CASSSTGGSTEAFF. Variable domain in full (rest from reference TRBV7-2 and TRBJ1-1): GAGVSQSPSNKVTEKGKDVELRCDPISGHTALYWYRQSLGQGLEFLIYFQGNSAPDKSGLPSDRFSAERTGGSVSTLTIQRTQQEDSAVYLCASSSTGGSTEAFFGQGTRLTVV.

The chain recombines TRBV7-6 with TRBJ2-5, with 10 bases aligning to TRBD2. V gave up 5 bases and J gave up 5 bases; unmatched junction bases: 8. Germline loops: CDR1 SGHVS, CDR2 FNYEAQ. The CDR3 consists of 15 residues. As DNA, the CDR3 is TGTGCCAGCAGCCGCCTACTAGCGGGAACGGAGACCCAGTACTTC. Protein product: CASSRLLAGTETQYF.

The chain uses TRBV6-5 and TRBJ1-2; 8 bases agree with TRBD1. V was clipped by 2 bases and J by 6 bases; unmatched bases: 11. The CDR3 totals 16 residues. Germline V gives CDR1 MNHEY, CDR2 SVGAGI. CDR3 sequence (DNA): TGTGCCAGCAGTTACCTCGTTTCGACAGGGGCGGATGGCTACACCTTC. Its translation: CASSYLVSTGADGYTF.

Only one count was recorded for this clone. The CDR3: CASSLTRRTEQNIQYF. The CDR3 DNA reads TGTGCCAGCAGTTTGACTAGGAGGACGGAACAAAACATTCAGTACTTC. The chain recombines TRBV27 with TRBJ2-4; D possibly corresponds to TRBD2 (6 bases). Germline V CDR1 and CDR2: MNHEY, SMNVEV (reference sequence). The V end was cut by 3 bases, the J end by 5 bases, with 17 bases between. The CDR3 loop spans 16 amino acids.

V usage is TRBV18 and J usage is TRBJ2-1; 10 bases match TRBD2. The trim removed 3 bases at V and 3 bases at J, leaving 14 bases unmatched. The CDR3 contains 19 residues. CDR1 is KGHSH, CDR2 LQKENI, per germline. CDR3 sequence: CASSPPRGSGRVIYNEQFF. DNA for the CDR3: TGTGCCAGCTCACCCCCCAGGGGAAGCGGGAGGGTAATCTACAATGAGCAGTTCTTC.

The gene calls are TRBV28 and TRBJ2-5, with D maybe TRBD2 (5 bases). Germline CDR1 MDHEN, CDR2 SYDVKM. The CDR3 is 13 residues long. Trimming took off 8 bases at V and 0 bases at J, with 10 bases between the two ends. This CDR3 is CASSRGNQETQYF. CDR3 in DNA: TGTGCCAGCTCCCGAGGGAACCAAGAGACCCAGTACTTC.

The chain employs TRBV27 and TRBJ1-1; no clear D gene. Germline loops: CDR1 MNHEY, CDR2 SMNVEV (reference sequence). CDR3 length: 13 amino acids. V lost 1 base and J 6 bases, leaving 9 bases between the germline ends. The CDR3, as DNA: TGTGCCAGCAGTTTATATCCGGAGGCTGAAGCTTTCTTT. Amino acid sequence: CASSLYPEAEAFF.

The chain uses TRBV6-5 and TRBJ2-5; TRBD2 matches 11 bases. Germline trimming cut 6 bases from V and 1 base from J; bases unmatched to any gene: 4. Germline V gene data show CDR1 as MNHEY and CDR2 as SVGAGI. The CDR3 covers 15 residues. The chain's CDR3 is CASRGTSGLQETQYF. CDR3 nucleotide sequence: TGTGCCAGCAGGGGGACTAGCGGACTCCAAGAGACCCAGTACTTC.

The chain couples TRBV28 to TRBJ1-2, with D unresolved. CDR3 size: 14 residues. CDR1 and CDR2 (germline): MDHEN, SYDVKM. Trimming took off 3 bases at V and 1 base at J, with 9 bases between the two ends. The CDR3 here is CASSFGSSNYGYTF. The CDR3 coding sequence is TGTGCCAGCAGTTTTGGGTCTAGTAACTATGGCTACACCTTC.

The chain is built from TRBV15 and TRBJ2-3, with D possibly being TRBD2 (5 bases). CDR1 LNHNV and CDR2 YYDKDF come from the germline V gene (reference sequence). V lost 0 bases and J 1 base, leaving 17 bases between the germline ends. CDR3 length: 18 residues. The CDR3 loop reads CATSRDRPGKYGTDTQYF. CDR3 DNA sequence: TGTGCCACCAGCAGAGATCGCCCGGGGAAATATGGCACAGATACGCAGTATTTT.

CDR3 amino acids: CASSLVRDRGQETQYF. In nucleotides, the CDR3 is TGTGCCAGCAGCTTAGTCCGGGACAGGGGGCAGGAGACCCAGTACTTC. The chain joins TRBV11-2 to TRBJ2-5; 12 nucleotides agree with TRBD1. Germline CDR1 reads SGHAT; CDR2 reads FQNNGV. The CDR3 runs 16 residues. After removal of 1 base from V and 5 bases from J, the junction contained 5 bases not matched to a gene. The whole variable domain, filled in from reference TRBV11-2 and TRBJ2-5, reads EAGVAQSPRYKIIEKRQSVAFWCNPISGHATLYWYQQILGQGPKLLIQFQNNGVVDDSQLPKDRFSAERLKGVDSTLKIQPAKLEDSAVYLCASSLVRDRGQETQYFGPGTRLLVL.

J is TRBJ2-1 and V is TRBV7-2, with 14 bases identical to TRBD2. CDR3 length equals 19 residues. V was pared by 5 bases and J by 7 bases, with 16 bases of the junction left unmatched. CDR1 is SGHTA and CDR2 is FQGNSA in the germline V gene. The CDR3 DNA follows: TGTGCCAGCAGCCGCGGGACTAGCGGGGGATTTGTGCAACGGAATGAGCAGTTCTTC. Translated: CASSRGTSGGFVQRNEQFF.

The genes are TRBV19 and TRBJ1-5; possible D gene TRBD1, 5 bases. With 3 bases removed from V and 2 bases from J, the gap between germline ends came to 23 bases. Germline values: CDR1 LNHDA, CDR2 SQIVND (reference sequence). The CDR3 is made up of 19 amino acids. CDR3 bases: TGTGCCAGTAGTATCCACCCTCCCCAGAGGGGCGGGGGCAATCAGCCCCAGCATTTT. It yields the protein CASSIHPPQRGGGNQPQHF.

This CDR3 is CASRQGAYGNTIYF. DNA for the CDR3: TGTGCCAGCAGACAGGGGGCGTATGGAAACACCATATATTTT. The rearrangement links TRBV3-1 (or the pseudogene TRBV3-2) to TRBJ1-3; TRBD1 matches at 9 bases. The CDR3 is made up of 14 amino acids. J gave up 3 bases and V 6 bases, and 3 bases lay outside the gene matches. Germline CDR1 reads LGHDT; CDR2 reads YNNKEL (reference sequence).

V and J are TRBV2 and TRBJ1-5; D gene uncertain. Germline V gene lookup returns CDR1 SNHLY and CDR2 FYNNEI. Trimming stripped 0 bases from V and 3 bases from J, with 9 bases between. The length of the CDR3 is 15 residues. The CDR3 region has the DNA TGTGCCAGCAGTGAAGCGGAGGGCTACAATCAGCCCCAGCATTTT. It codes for CASSEAEGYNQPQHF.